Listed here are 10 T cell receptor beta chains from one sample, sequenced in a study of early T cells in non-severe SARS-CoV-2 infection. TCRdb reprocessed the 5' RACE reads via MiXCR and lists one record per CDR3 protein. The sample records about 60,000 distinct CDR3 sequences, around 12% being singletons. Sample: whole blood. The receptor source for this set is an adult who was a healthcare worker with PCR-confirmed SARS-CoV-2 infection or an uninfected control (not recorded which).

In its sample, this clonotype was seen a few times. The chain is built from TRBV28 and TRBJ2-7; a possible D gene is TRBD1 (6 bases). With 5 bases removed from V and 7 bases from J, the gap between germline ends came to 9 bases. CDR3 length: 11 amino acids. Germline V gives CDR1 MDHEN, CDR2 SYDVKM. As DNA, the CDR3 is TGTGCCAGCAGTCTCGACAGGGAGCAGTACTTC. It translates to CASSLDREQYF.

This clonotype has at least ten counts. A junction end diverges from the germline sequence, so it may reflect a read error. The chain carries TRBV30 and TRBJ2-1; 14 bases map to TRBD2. This CDR3 contains 12 residues. Germline-derived CDR1 and CDR2 are GTSNPN and SVGIG (reference sequence). CDR3 sequence (DNA): TGTTCCTCCGGACTAGCGGGAGGCCCCTGGAGGTTC. The encoded protein is CSSGLAGGPWRF.

This clonotype was seen more than once but under ten times. The rearrangement links TRBV9 to TRBJ1-2; TRBD1 matches at 10 bases. This CDR3 comprises 14 residues. V shed 4 bases and J 2 bases; nucleotides not matched to a gene: 2. Germline CDR1 and CDR2: SGDLS and YYNGEE. CDR3 in DNA: TGTGCCAGCAGCAAGGGACAGGGGAACTATGGCTACACCTTC. It encodes CASSKGQGNYGYTF.

This clonotype was seen at least ten times. The chain employs TRBV7-8 and TRBJ1-2; 10 nucleotides align to TRBD1. Germline CDR1 and CDR2: SGHVS and FQNEAQ. The CDR3 has 12 residues. Trimming cost V 3 bases and J 8 bases; bases outside gene matches: 0. The CDR3, as DNA: TGTGCCAGCAGCTTGACAGGGGGCGGCTACACCTTC. This translates into CASSLTGGGYTF.

V usage is TRBV7-2 and J usage is TRBJ1-5, with D tentatively TRBD1 (5 bases). Germline V CDR1 and CDR2: SGHTA, FQGNSA. This CDR3 has 15 amino acids. V was clipped by 1 base and J by 1 base, with 8 bases between them. The CDR3 sequence: CASSLDSGSNQPQHF. The CDR3, as DNA: TGTGCCAGCAGCTTAGACTCAGGGAGCAATCAGCCCCAGCATTTT.

This clonotype was observed at least ten times. The CDR3 loop reads CASSEGQSGVQPQHF. The CDR3 coding sequence is TGTGCCAGCAGTGAAGGACAGTCAGGGGTCCAGCCCCAGCATTTT. The J gene is TRBJ1-5, the V gene TRBV2; possibly TRBD1 for D (6 bases). The germline V and J ends were trimmed by 1 base and 7 bases, with 14 bases remaining between them. The CDR3 runs to 15 residues. The germline CDR1 and CDR2 sequences are SNHLY and FYNNEI.

This clonotype turned up a few times. The rearrangement links TRBV10-1 to TRBJ2-2; 7 bases agree with TRBD2. The CDR3 has 17 residues. The V segment lost 0 bases and the J segment 2 bases; nucleotides outside the gene matches: 6. Germline CDR1 and CDR2: WNHNN and SYGVQD (reference sequence). The CDR3 sequence is CASSESRPSGNTGELFF. The CDR3 DNA sequence: TGCGCCAGCAGTGAGTCGAGGCCTAGCGGTAACACCGGGGAGCTGTTTTTT.

V gene TRBV5-1 combines with J gene TRBJ2-1; possible D gene TRBD2, 5 bases. This CDR3 spans 14 amino acids. Per germline, CDR1 SGHRS and CDR2 YFSETQ. Trimming cost V 4 bases and J 6 bases, with 14 bases left between them. CDR3 loop: CASSPLLGLNEQFF. The CDR3 DNA is TGCGCCAGCAGCCCCCTACTAGGCCTCAATGAGCAGTTCTTC. Full variable domain (remainder filled in from reference TRBV5-1 and TRBJ2-1): KAGVTQTPRYLIKTRGQQVTLSCSPISGHRSVSWYQQTPGQGLQFLFEYFSETQRNKGNFPGRFSGRQFSNSRSEMNVSTLELGDSALYLCASSPLLGLNEQFFGPGTRLTVL.

This chain joins TRBV11-2 and TRBJ1-6; D remains unclear. The V end lost 3 bases, the J end lost 9 bases, and 18 bases lay between the germline ends. The germline gives CDR1 SGHAT, CDR2 FQNNGV. The length of the CDR3 is 16 residues. The CDR3 sequence is CASSLLKVGISSPLHF. Written as DNA, the CDR3 is TGTGCCAGCAGCTTGCTCAAGGTCGGGATCAGTTCACCCCTCCACTTT. The full variable domain, in which reference TRBV11-2 and TRBJ1-6 provide the parts outside the CDR3, is EAGVAQSPRYKIIEKRQSVAFWCNPISGHATLYWYQQILGQGPKLLIQFQNNGVVDDSQLPKDRFSAERLKGVDSTLKIQPAKLEDSAVYLCASSLLKVGISSPLHFGNGTRLTVT.

V and J are TRBV18 and TRBJ1-2; possibly TRBD1 for D (5 bases). V lost 6 bases, J lost 2 bases, and 10 bases lay in between. The CDR3 has 13 amino acids. Germline CDR1 reads KGHSH; CDR2 reads LQKENI. As DNA, the CDR3 is TGTGCCAGCTCCCCAGGGCCAAACTATGGCTACACCTTC. The encoded protein is CASSPGPNYGYTF.